The next 29 T cell receptor beta chains were all read from a single sample in a study of Tregs in tolerant kidney transplant recipients. TCRdb keeps only in-frame clones here, not all; method: immunoSEQ multiplex PCR. Altogether fewer than 20,000 clones are present, roughly four fifths being singletons, with the ten largest covering almost 2.5%. Sequenced material: Tregs from blood. These receptors came from a human donor in good health.

In this sample, this clone turned up once. The V call is TRBV19, the J call TRBJ2-3; D may match TRBD1 or TRBD2 (5 bases each). This CDR3 region has 17 residues. The V and J ends lost 3 bases and 1 base respectively, with 17 bases between them. From germline, CDR1 is LNHDA and CDR2 SQIVND (reference sequence). The CDR3 sequence: CASSIFGTHAGTDTQYF. CDR3 nucleotides: TGTGCCAGTAGTATTTTCGGGACCCATGCCGGCACAGATACGCAGTATTTT.

The V and J genes are TRBV6-1 and TRBJ1-1; D may be TRBD1 (5 bases). Germline V gene sequence: CDR1 MNHNS, CDR2 SASEGT. The CDR3 spans 15 residues. The V gene lost 0 bases and the J gene lost 6 bases, with 14 bases spanning the gap. CDR3 sequence reads: CASSEAAGRLAEAFF. CDR3 DNA: TGTGCCAGCAGTGAAGCGGCAGGGAGGTTAGCTGAAGCTTTCTTT.

This chain connects TRBV5-1 to TRBJ1-1, with D perhaps TRBD1 (5 bases). Germline V gene lookup returns CDR1 SGHRS and CDR2 YFSETQ. This CDR3 comprises 15 residues. The V end was cut by 4 bases, the J end by 5 bases, with 18 bases between. This CDR3 reads CASSLQIGEPTEAFF. The CDR3 bases are TGCGCCAGCAGCCTCCAAATAGGGGAGCCTACTGAAGCTTTCTTT.

The V and J genes are TRBV9 and TRBJ1-3; no firm D call. The CDR3 is 15 residues long. With 3 bases removed from V and 1 base from J, the gap between germline ends came to 11 bases. CDR1 and CDR2 (germline): SGDLS, YYNGEE. The CDR3 region is CASSGRHSSGNTIYF. The CDR3 nucleotides read TGTGCCAGCAGCGGGCGACATTCTTCTGGAAACACCATATATTTT.

The V call is TRBV19, the J call TRBJ2-1; 16 nucleotides agree with TRBD2. The V gene end was trimmed by 5 bases and the J gene end by 5 bases; junction bases not matched to a gene: 9. The germline gives CDR1 LNHDA, CDR2 SQIVND (reference sequence). The CDR3 sequence is 18 residues long. The CDR3 is CASSQPGLAGGYDNEQFF. CDR3 bases: TGTGCCAGTAGTCAACCGGGACTAGCGGGAGGGTACGACAATGAGCAGTTCTTC. The variable domain in full, completed from reference TRBV19 and TRBJ2-1, reads DGGITQSPKYLFRKEGQNVTLSCEQNLNHDAMYWYRQDPGQGLRLIYYSQIVNDFQKGDIAEGYSVSREKKESFPLTVTSAQKNPTAFYLCASSQPGLAGGYDNEQFFGPGTRLTVL.

This sequence joins TRBV4-2 and TRBJ2-3, with 7 positions matching TRBD2. Trimming removed 3 bases from V and 6 bases from J; junction bases left unmatched: 6. Germline V gives CDR1 LGHNA, CDR2 YNFKEQ. This CDR3 spans 14 amino acids. CDR3: CASSQDGGRDTQYF. As DNA, the CDR3 is TGTGCCAGCAGCCAGGACGGGGGGAGGGATACGCAGTATTTT.

This chain joins TRBV28 and TRBJ2-7; tentative D call: TRBD1 (5 bases). Germline CDR1 and CDR2: MDHEN and SYDVKM. The CDR3 totals 14 residues. V was shortened by 6 bases and J by 3 bases, with 15 bases between the two germline ends. Here the CDR3 reads CASSSAGFFYEQYF. CDR3 nucleotide sequence: TGTGCCAGCAGCTCAGCAGGGTTCTTCTACGAGCAGTACTTC.

The rearrangement uses TRBV9 and TRBJ1-1; D is unresolved. Per germline, CDR1 SGDLS and CDR2 YYNGEE. V was cut by 3 bases and J by 0 bases, with 6 bases left in between. The CDR3 totals 13 residues. In nucleotides, the CDR3 is TGTGCCAGCAGCGGGCACATGAACACTGAAGCTTTCTTT. Its protein is CASSGHMNTEAFF.

The CDR3 loop is CASSYSVGAGDTEAFF. In DNA, the CDR3 is TGTGCCAGCAGTTACTCTGTAGGGGCGGGGGACACTGAAGCTTTCTTT. The chain employs TRBV6-5 and TRBJ1-1, with D perhaps TRBD1 (5 bases). The V and J ends lost 0 bases and 3 bases respectively, with 14 bases between them. The germline V gene has CDR1 MNHEY and CDR2 SVGAGI. The CDR3 totals 16 residues.

This clone was detected only a few times. The chain has TRBV5-1 and TRBJ2-2; D is undetermined. CDR1 is SGHRS, CDR2 YFSETQ, per germline. V lost 0 bases, J lost 6 bases, and 9 bases lay in between. CDR3 length: 14 amino acids. The DNA for the CDR3 is TGCGCCAGCAGCTTGGCCATAGTATCCGGGGAGCTGTTTTTT. Translating gives CASSLAIVSGELFF.

The chain carries TRBV5-1 and TRBJ1-1; the match to TRBD1 covers 10 bases. V shed 2 bases, J shed 1 base, and the junction held 5 bases outside the gene matches. The germline V gene has CDR1 SGHRS and CDR2 YFSETQ. The CDR3 spans 16 residues. CDR3 sequence (DNA): TGCGCCAGCAGCTTTAGGACAGGGGGGTGGAACACTGAAGCTTTCTTT. Amino acids: CASSFRTGGWNTEAFF.

The chain links TRBV10-3 to TRBJ1-6; 7 bases match TRBD1. CDR3 length equals 18 residues. Per germline, CDR1 ENHRY and CDR2 SYGVKD. Germline trimming cut 5 bases from V and 0 bases from J; bases unmatched to any gene: 10. CDR3 region: CAISLTGDSFSYNSPLHF. In DNA, the CDR3 is TGTGCCATCAGTCTCACAGGGGATAGCTTCTCCTATAATTCACCCCTCCACTTT.

This clone was counted between two and nine times. The V gene is TRBV13, the J gene TRBJ2-7, with 12 bases lining up with TRBD2. Germline loops: CDR1 PRHDT, CDR2 FYEKMQ (reference sequence). The CDR3 has 18 residues. Trimming removed 4 bases from V and 2 bases from J; junction bases left unmatched: 12. The CDR3 region is CASSSSSGRGRSAYEQYF. CDR3 DNA sequence: TGTGCCAGCAGCTCGTCTAGCGGGAGGGGACGGTCGGCCTACGAGCAGTACTTC.

The gene calls are TRBV10-3 and TRBJ1-2; TRBD1 matches at 9 bases. The CDR3 runs 12 residues. V dropped 4 bases and J dropped 6; count of bases not matched to a gene: 0. From germline, CDR1 is ENHRY and CDR2 SYGVKD. This CDR3 is CAISGDRDGYTF. The CDR3 DNA is TGTGCCATCAGTGGGGACAGGGATGGCTACACCTTC.

In its sample, this clone was seen a few times. The CDR3: CASSGSGRNTGELFF. The CDR3 DNA sequence: TGCGCCAGCAGCGGTAGCGGGAGGAACACCGGGGAGCTGTTTTTT. The rearrangement links TRBV5-1 to TRBJ2-2, with TRBD2 matching over 9 bases. V shed 4 bases and J 1 base; nucleotides not matched to a gene: 2. The CDR3 totals 15 residues. From germline, CDR1 is SGHRS and CDR2 YFSETQ.

The chain couples TRBV29-1 to TRBJ1-1; D uncertain. This CDR3 is built from 12 residues. Germline CDR1 and CDR2: SQVTM and ANQGSEA. V shed 7 bases and J shed 7 bases, with 16 bases lying between them. The CDR3 DNA is TGCAGCGCCGGACTTATGGGTGTTGAAGCTTTCTTT. As protein: CSAGLMGVEAFF.

This clone was detected only once. The gene calls are TRBV19 and TRBJ1-5; D gene uncertain. This CDR3 comprises 13 residues. Germline lookup yields CDR1 LNHDA and CDR2 SQIVND (reference sequence). V was pared by 5 bases and J by 9 bases, with 14 bases between. For the CDR3, the DNA is TGTGCCAGTAGTCCCCGCCCCTTATCGCCCCAGCATTTT. Amino acid sequence: CASSPRPLSPQHF.

The rearrangement links TRBV7-2 to TRBJ2-3; possible D gene TRBD2, 6 bases. Germline loops: CDR1 SGHTA, CDR2 FQGNSA. V lost 4 bases to trimming and J lost 9 bases, with 23 bases between them. The CDR3 length is 16 residues. The CDR3 region is CASSSAVGGGTLTQYF. CDR3 DNA: TGTGCCAGCAGCTCGGCGGTCGGGGGAGGAACGTTAACGCAGTATTTT.

The V call is TRBV29-1, the J call TRBJ2-2; 8 bases are shared with TRBD2. Germline lookup yields CDR1 SQVTM and CDR2 ANQGSEA. The CDR3 spans 13 residues. The CDR3 loop is CTASGGVTRELFF. CDR3 nucleotides: TGCACCGCAAGCGGGGGTGTTACCCGGGAGCTGTTTTTT.

The J gene is TRBJ1-5, the V gene TRBV15; D is undetermined. The CDR3 covers 17 residues. Germline loops: CDR1 LNHNV, CDR2 YYDKDF (reference sequence). Deletions cut 0 bases from V and 0 bases from J, with 12 bases between. CDR3 amino acids: CATSRDITHNSNQPQHF. DNA for the CDR3: TGTGCCACCAGCAGAGATATAACCCACAATAGCAATCAGCCCCAGCATTTT.

This clone was observed a few times. CDR3 in DNA: TGTGCCAGCAGGACGACGCTACTAGCGGTAAAAGAGACCCAGTACTTC. This sequence encodes CASRTTLLAVKETQYF. This chain connects TRBV2 to TRBJ2-5; 8 bases agree with TRBD2. V gave up 6 bases and J gave up 3 bases; unmatched junction bases: 12. Germline V gene data show CDR1 as SNHLY and CDR2 as FYNNEI. The CDR3 is 16 amino acids.

CDR3 sequence (DNA): TGTGCTAGTGGTTCAGGTCTCCCTGGAAACACCATATATTTT. It yields the protein CASGSGLPGNTIYF. The genes are TRBV12-5 and TRBJ1-3; D uncertain. The CDR3 sequence is 14 residues long. Germline CDR1 LGHNT, CDR2 FRNRAP. V lost 4 bases and J lost 2, with 9 bases in between. Supplemented by reference TRBV12-5 and TRBJ1-3, the full variable domain reads DARVTQTPRHKVTEMGQEVTMRCQPILGHNTVFWYRQTMMQGLELLAYFRNRAPLDDSGMPKDRFSAEMPDATLATLKIQPSEPRDSAVYFCASGSGLPGNTIYFGEGSWLTVV.

The chain links TRBV19 to TRBJ1-4; D is unresolved. Germline CDR1 LNHDA, CDR2 SQIVND (reference sequence). V dropped 6 bases and J dropped 5 bases, with 19 bases sitting between them. The CDR3 totals 16 residues. CDR3 sequence (DNA): TGTGCCAGTAGCCTGAGCCCTGGACGGATAAATGAAAAACTGTTTTTT. Amino acids: CASSLSPGRINEKLFF.

This chain joins TRBV5-1 and TRBJ2-5; 7 positions match TRBD1. V lost 0 bases to trimming and J lost 2 bases; unmatched junction nucleotides: 4. This CDR3 has 15 amino acids. Germline V CDR1 and CDR2: SGHRS, YFSETQ. The chain's CDR3 is CASSLGPGQQETQYF. As DNA, the CDR3 is TGCGCCAGCAGCTTGGGGCCGGGACAGCAAGAGACCCAGTACTTC. Together with reference TRBV5-1 and TRBJ2-5, the CDR3 gives the full variable domain: KAGVTQTPRYLIKTRGQQVTLSCSPISGHRSVSWYQQTPGQGLQFLFEYFSETQRNKGNFPGRFSGRQFSNSRSEMNVSTLELGDSALYLCASSLGPGQQETQYFGPGTRLLVL.

This sequence joins TRBV11-3 and TRBJ2-3; 8 positions agree with TRBD2. The ends lost 1 base at V and 5 bases at J; junction bases unmatched: 5. The germline V gene encodes CDR1 SGHNT and CDR2 YENEEA. The CDR3 totals 15 residues. CDR3 loop: CASSLGAGEVDTQYF. CDR3 coding DNA: TGTGCCAGCAGCTTAGGAGCGGGAGAAGTAGATACGCAGTATTTT.

The chain couples TRBV2 to TRBJ1-2, with TRBD1 as a possible D gene (6 bases). The CDR3 has 13 amino acids. V dropped 3 bases and J dropped 2 bases, with 7 bases sitting between them. The germline CDR1 and CDR2 sequences are SNHLY and FYNNEI. Here the CDR3 reads CASSDQGNYGYTF. The CDR3 DNA is TGTGCCAGCAGTGATCAGGGGAACTATGGCTACACCTTC.

V is TRBV5-1 and J is TRBJ1-1, with D perhaps TRBD1 (5 bases). This CDR3 contains 14 residues. The germline gives CDR1 SGHRS, CDR2 YFSETQ. Trimming stripped 1 base from V and 5 bases from J, with 12 bases between. CDR3 sequence reads: CASSLTGGTTEAFF. The CDR3 DNA is TGCGCCAGCAGCTTGACGGGGGGTACTACTGAAGCTTTCTTT.

This clone was counted a single time. A read error may produce the germline difference seen at one junction end. V gene TRBV6-1 combines with J gene TRBJ2-3; TRBD2 aligns across 8 bases. The CDR3 consists of 17 residues. Germline CDR1 is MNHNS and CDR2 is SASEGT. Here the CDR3 reads CASSEELSGRGADTQYF. Written as DNA, the CDR3 is TGTGCCAGCAGCGAAGAGTTAAGTGGGCGGGGGGCCGATACGCAGTATTTT.

V is TRBV11-3 and J is TRBJ2-2; 7 positions match TRBD2. This CDR3 region has 15 residues. The V segment lost 3 bases and the J segment 1 base; nucleotides outside the gene matches: 2. Germline assignment: CDR1 SGHNT and CDR2 YENEEA. In DNA form, the CDR3 reads TGTGCCAGCAGCTTCTCGGGAGGGAACACCGGGGAGCTGTTTTTT. This sequence encodes CASSFSGGNTGELFF. Supplemented by reference TRBV11-3 and TRBJ2-2, the full variable domain reads EAGVVQSPRYKIIEKKQPVAFWCNPISGHNTLYWYLQNLGQGPELLIRYENEEAVDDSQLPKDRFSAERLKGVDSTLKIQPAELGDSAVYLCASSFSGGNTGELFFGEGSRLTVL.